The next 24 T cell receptor beta chains were all read from a single sample in a study of beta chain features in type 1 diabetes. Sequenced material consisted of expressed TCRB transcripts (all of the isolated RNA was reverse transcribed). Generated by immunoSEQ multiplex PCR, the TCRdb table keeps only in-frame clones and is missing some. The sample shows just over 600,000 clones, 15% to 17% of them seen only once. Sequences were obtained from naive CD4+ T cells from blood. The receptors originated from a man aged 18 to 29 in good health.

The gene calls are TRBV15 and TRBJ2-2; D assignment may be TRBD1 or TRBD2 (5 bases each). Germline V gene lookup returns CDR1 LNHNV and CDR2 YYDKDF (reference sequence). With 5 bases removed from V and 1 base from J, the gap between germline ends came to 8 bases. The CDR3 loop spans 14 amino acids. CDR3 nucleotide sequence: TGTGCCACCAGCCTGGGACGGAACACCGGGGAGCTGTTTTTT. As protein: CATSLGRNTGELFF.

This clone was counted only a few times. The chain recombines TRBV28 with TRBJ2-5; 7 nucleotides agree with TRBD2. Germline values: CDR1 MDHEN, CDR2 SYDVKM. The V segment lost 6 bases and the J segment 4 bases; nucleotides outside the gene matches: 5. CDR3 length: 13 amino acids. The CDR3 protein is CASSERGRETQYF. Here the CDR3 DNA reads TGTGCCAGCAGCGAGCGGGGTCGAGAGACCCAGTACTTC. Complete variable domain (other parts from reference TRBV28 and TRBJ2-5): DVKVTQSSRYLVKRTGEKVFLECVQDMDHENMFWYRQDPGLGLRLIYFSYDVKMKEKGDIPEGYSVSREKKERFSLILESASTNQTSMYLCASSERGRETQYFGPGTRLLVL.

This clone appeared a few times. This chain uses TRBV25-1 with TRBJ1-2; 10 nucleotides align to TRBD1. From germline, CDR1 is MGHDK and CDR2 SYGVNS. V shed 6 bases and J 7 bases; nucleotides not matched to a gene: 11. This CDR3 region has 15 residues. In DNA, the CDR3 is TGTGCCAGCAGACTCGACAGGGGGCCTGTGAGTGGCTACACCTTC. Its protein product is CASRLDRGPVSGYTF.

This clone was seen a handful of times. The chain couples TRBV7-9 to TRBJ1-1; no firm D call. CDR3 length: 15 residues. The germline gives CDR1 SEHNR, CDR2 FQNEAQ (reference sequence). V was clipped by 5 bases and J by 4 bases, with 17 bases between them. In DNA form, the CDR3 reads TGTGCCAGCAGCACACGGACGGGCGAGGGCACTGAAGCTTTCTTT. Amino acids: CASSTRTGEGTEAFF.

A few counts support this clone. J is TRBJ1-1 and V is TRBV27; 8 bases align to TRBD1. After removal of 3 bases from V and 0 bases from J, the junction contained 12 bases not matched to a gene. CDR3 size: 18 residues. Germline assignment: CDR1 MNHEY and CDR2 SMNVEV (reference sequence). In DNA form, the CDR3 reads TGTGCCAGCAGTTTGACGCTTGGACAGGGTCGAATGAACACTGAAGCTTTCTTT. Translation gives CASSLTLGQGRMNTEAFF.

The chain joins TRBV11-1 to TRBJ2-3, with TRBD2 identical over 7 bases. Germline CDR1 SGHAT, CDR2 FQDESV (reference sequence). The ends lost 5 bases at V and 6 bases at J; junction bases unmatched: 11. The CDR3 is 15 residues long. This chain's CDR3 is CASSKSGTTTDTQYF. The DNA for the CDR3 is TGTGCCAGCAGCAAATCCGGGACTACGACGGATACGCAGTATTTT.

This clone was counted only a few times. The gene calls are TRBV5-1 and TRBJ2-1; no clear D gene. Germline CDR1 reads SGHRS; CDR2 reads YFSETQ. Trimming pared 0 bases from V and 0 bases from J, leaving 13 bases between. The CDR3 covers 17 residues. The CDR3 bases are TGCGCCAGCAGCTTGGGGGAAACGGAAAGCTCCTACAATGAGCAGTTCTTC. The encoded protein is CASSLGETESSYNEQFF.

The rearrangement uses TRBV19 and TRBJ1-4; 7 nucleotides align to TRBD1. CDR3 length equals 14 residues. Germline V gene data show CDR1 as LNHDA and CDR2 as SQIVND (reference sequence). V trimming: 7 bases; J trimming: 8 bases; junction bases outside the gene matches: 10. The CDR3 bases are TGTGCCAGTACCCTTCAGGGGGTACGCGAAAAACTGTTTTTT. As protein: CASTLQGVREKLFF.

The rearrangement uses TRBV4-1 and TRBJ1-5; weak D call: TRBD1 (6 bases). The germline CDR1 and CDR2 sequences are MGHRA and YSYEKL. The length of the CDR3 is 15 residues. V was cut by 1 base and J by 2 bases, with 9 bases left in between. The CDR3 bases are TGCGCCAGCAGCCAAGGCAGGGGCGGCAATCAGCCCCAGCATTTT. This gives the protein CASSQGRGGNQPQHF.

In this sample, this clone turned up a few times. The rearrangement joins TRBV10-3 to TRBJ1-5; possibly TRBD1 for D (5 bases). Trimming stripped 3 bases from V and 9 bases from J, with 15 bases between. The CDR3 runs 14 residues. CDR1 is ENHRY and CDR2 is SYGVKD in the germline V gene. The CDR3, as DNA: TGTGCCATCAGTGATGGGGACCGATTATCGCCCCAGCATTTT. It codes for CAISDGDRLSPQHF.

This clone has a handful of counts. Sequence at one end of the junction differs from germline and may be a read error. The chain is built from TRBV29-1 and TRBJ2-1; the D call may be TRBD1 or TRBD2 (5 bases each). Germline V gives CDR1 SQVTM, CDR2 ANQGSEA. The CDR3 contains 13 residues. This chain's CDR3 is CSGERGTWNEQFF. The CDR3 DNA reads TGCAGCGGTGAAAGAGGGACGTGGAATGAGCAGTTCTTC.

This clone was seen more than once but under ten times. The V and J genes are TRBV4-3 and TRBJ1-5; D call uncertain. This CDR3 is 14 amino acids long. Germline lookup yields CDR1 LGHNA and CDR2 YSLEER. Trimming removed 0 bases from V and 0 bases from J, with 3 bases in between. The CDR3 is CASSQDISNQPQHF. The CDR3, as DNA: TGCGCCAGCAGCCAAGATATTAGCAATCAGCCCCAGCATTTT.

This clone was seen only a few times. V gene TRBV5-4 combines with J gene TRBJ1-1; possibly TRBD1 for D (5 bases). The CDR3 is 15 residues long. Trimming removed 0 bases from V and 2 bases from J, with 11 bases in between. Germline V gene sequence: CDR1 SGHNT, CDR2 YYREEE (reference sequence). CDR3 protein: CASSLGLGGNTEAFF. The CDR3, as DNA: TGTGCCAGCAGCTTGGGCTTGGGGGGAAACACTGAAGCTTTCTTT.

The V gene is TRBV7-3, the J gene TRBJ1-4; D unclear. Germline assignment: CDR1 SGHTA and CDR2 FQGTGA. Trimming left V 2 bases short and J 0 bases short, with 7 bases between. The CDR3 contains 15 residues. CDR3 sequence: CASSLVPATNEKLFF. CDR3 sequence (DNA): TGTGCCAGCAGCTTAGTTCCAGCAACTAATGAAAAACTGTTTTTT.

This clone occurred a few times. This specimen includes other DNA sequences encoding the same CDR3. The V gene is TRBV5-1, the J gene TRBJ2-3; D is possibly TRBD2 (6 bases). Looked up from germline, CDR1 is SGHRS and CDR2 is YFSETQ. Trimming removed 0 bases at V and 1 base at J, with 12 bases between. CDR3 length: 16 residues. CDR3 sequence (DNA): TGCGCCAGCAGCTTGGGGCCTAGCGCGGGCACAGATACGCAGTATTTT. This gives the protein CASSLGPSAGTDTQYF. Based on the CDR3 plus reference TRBV5-1 and TRBJ2-3, the full variable domain is KAGVTQTPRYLIKTRGQQVTLSCSPISGHRSVSWYQQTPGQGLQFLFEYFSETQRNKGNFPGRFSGRQFSNSRSEMNVSTLELGDSALYLCASSLGPSAGTDTQYFGPGTRLTVL.

J is TRBJ2-5 and V is TRBV28, with TRBD2 as a possible D gene (5 bases). CDR3 length: 13 amino acids. V was cut by 6 bases and J by 5 bases, with 13 bases left in between. Per the germline V gene, CDR1 is MDHEN and CDR2 is SYDVKM. The chain's CDR3 is CASRMGVVETQYF. Written as DNA, the CDR3 is TGTGCCAGCAGAATGGGAGTAGTGGAGACCCAGTACTTC.

The chain carries TRBV7-2 and TRBJ2-1, with 11 bases fitting TRBD2. V shed 7 bases, J shed 7 bases, and the junction held 15 bases outside the gene matches. In germline, CDR1 is SGHTA, CDR2 FQGNSA. The CDR3 spans 17 residues. CDR3 protein: CASIRPRSGRGGNEQFF. CDR3 coding DNA: TGTGCCAGCATCCGCCCCCGTAGCGGGAGGGGCGGGAATGAGCAGTTCTTC.

This clone has only a few counts. J is TRBJ2-2 and V is TRBV27; D might be TRBD2 (6 bases). The CDR3 runs to 17 residues. Germline V gives CDR1 MNHEY, CDR2 SMNVEV (reference sequence). V was cut by 6 bases and J by 4 bases, with 21 bases left in between. DNA for the CDR3: TGTGCCAGCAGCTCGGGGACGGGAGAAGTGGGCACCGGGGAGCTGTTTTTT. The encoded protein is CASSSGTGEVGTGELFF.

This clone has only a few counts. This chain connects TRBV25-1 to TRBJ2-2, with 7 bases that match TRBD2. With 3 bases clipped from V and 1 base from J, the junction kept 5 bases outside the gene matches. The CDR3 sequence is 16 residues long. The germline CDR1 and CDR2 sequences are MGHDK and SYGVNS. The CDR3 DNA reads as TGTGCCAGCAGTGAGGGGGGGAGGATGAACACCGGGGAGCTGTTTTTT. It yields the protein CASSEGGRMNTGELFF.

This rearrangement joins TRBV10-3 to TRBJ2-7; 8 bases are a match to TRBD2. This CDR3 has 15 amino acids. V gave up 0 bases and J gave up 3 bases; unmatched junction bases: 4. Germline V CDR1 and CDR2: ENHRY, SYGVKD. The CDR3 sequence is CAISESGGGRYEQYF. The DNA of the CDR3 is TGTGCCATCAGTGAGTCAGGCGGGGGGCGCTACGAGCAGTACTTC.

Regarding this clone: The same CDR3 also results from other DNA sequences found in this sample. The chain combines TRBV27 with TRBJ1-1, with D possibly TRBD1 on 6 matching bases. There are 15 residues in the CDR3. CDR1 and CDR2 from the germline V gene are MNHEY and SMNVEV (reference sequence). V shed 6 bases and J shed 4 bases, with 18 bases lying between them. The CDR3, as DNA: TGTGCCAGCAGACCCGCTCGAGGGGGACGCACTGAAGCTTTCTTT. Protein sequence: CASRPARGGRTEAFF.

The V call is TRBV7-9, the J call TRBJ2-1; 11 bases agree with TRBD2. Germline values: CDR1 SEHNR, CDR2 FQNEAQ (reference sequence). V lost 5 bases and J lost 7; bases outside the gene matches: 7. The CDR3 totals 15 residues. CDR3 residues: CASSPLAGGRNEQFF. The DNA for the CDR3 is TGTGCCAGCAGCCCTCTAGCGGGAGGTCGGAATGAGCAGTTCTTC.

This clone was detected only a few times. The chain is built from TRBV5-4 and TRBJ2-2; D gene unclear. Germline V CDR1 and CDR2: SGHNT, YYREEE (reference sequence). The germline V and J ends were trimmed by 2 bases and 3 bases, with 11 bases remaining between them. This CDR3 is 15 amino acids long. CDR3 bases: TGTGCCAGCAGCTTCTCCAGGAAAGACACCGGGGAGCTGTTTTTT. Encoded protein: CASSFSRKDTGELFF. Variable domain in full (rest from reference TRBV5-4 and TRBJ2-2): ETGVTQSPTHLIKTRGQQVTLRCSSQSGHNTVSWYQQALGQGPQFIFQYYREEENGRGNFPPRFSGLQFPNYSSELNVNALELDDSALYLCASSFSRKDTGELFFGEGSRLTVL.

V is TRBV6-5 and J is TRBJ2-5; tentative D call: TRBD1 (5 bases). V lost 0 bases and J lost 3, with 14 bases in between. The CDR3 spans 16 residues. The germline gives CDR1 MNHEY, CDR2 SVGAGI. CDR3 amino acids: CASSYSKRQYKETQYF. The CDR3 coding sequence is TGTGCCAGCAGTTACTCGAAACGACAGTATAAAGAGACCCAGTACTTC.